This is a list of T cell receptor beta chains from one sample in a study of early T cells in non-severe SARS-CoV-2 infection. TCRdb passed the 5' RACE reads through MiXCR, listing each CDR3 protein once. The sample contains approximately 100,000 distinct CDR3 sequences, 13% to 15% of which appear only once. The sequenced sample was whole blood. The receptors were sampled from an adult who was a healthcare worker with PCR-confirmed SARS-CoV-2 infection or an uninfected control (not recorded which). CDR3s include the opening cysteine and the closing phenylalanine or tryptophan. The D gene is left open where the match is weak. Clone sizes are given selectively: once, few, many, or a class where the clone is expanded.

D gene	V gene	clone size	J gene	CDR3 protein	CDR3 DNA
-	TRBV7-9	many	TRBJ1-4	CASSYRQARTNEKLFF	TGTGCCAGCAGTTATAGACAGGCAAGAACTAATGAAAAACTGTTTTTT
-	TRBV20-1	-	TRBJ2-7	CSARDGQSLYEQYF	TGCAGTGCTAGGGATGGACAGAGCCTCTACGAGCAGTACTTC
-	TRBV10-2	few	TRBJ2-4	CASTGAKNIQYF	TGCGCCAGCACCGGAGCCAAAAACATTCAGTACTTC
-	TRBV28	-	TRBJ2-4	CASTLTGSTLLAKNIQYF	TGTGCCAGCACCCTGACAGGTTCTACCCTCTTAGCCAAAAACATTCAGTACTTC
-	TRBV12-5	once	TRBJ2-3	CASGLVSWDGTDTQYF	TGTGCTAGTGGTTTGGTAAGCTGGGACGGCACAGATACGCAGTATTTT
-	TRBV12-3/TRBV12-4	-	TRBJ2-2	CASTLGGGPNTGELFF	TGTGCCAGCACCTTAGGTGGGGGGCCGAACACCGGGGAGCTGTTTTTT
TRBD1	TRBV28	-	TRBJ2-7	CASSPGDRDYEQYF	TGTGCCAGCAGTCCGGGGGACAGGGACTACGAGCAGTACTTC
TRBD2	TRBV6-5	-	TRBJ2-3	CASSYSGTSADTQYF	TGTGCCAGCAGTTACTCAGGGACTAGCGCAGATACGCAGTATTTT
TRBD1	TRBV5-1	-	TRBJ2-7	CASRYRGNEQYF	TGCGCCAGCAGGTACAGGGGCAACGAGCAGTACTTC
-	TRBV7-2	many	TRBJ1-2	CASSLMTPATIRYTF	TGTGCCAGCAGCTTGATGACACCCGCCACTATTCGCTACACCTTC
-	TRBV20-1	few	TRBJ1-5	CSAIVGNQPQHF	TGCAGTGCTATAGTTGGCAATCAGCCCCAGCATTTT
-	TRBV28	many	TRBJ1-6	CASSFRPEGSPLHF	TGTGCCAGCAGTTTCAGGCCCGAGGGTTCACCCCTCCACTTT
-	TRBV13	many	TRBJ1-1	CASSSGTEAFF	TGTGCCAGCAGCTCTGGCACTGAAGCTTTCTTT
TRBD1	TRBV29-1	-	TRBJ2-7	CSVEDGTGSYEQYF	TGCAGCGTTGAAGATGGGACAGGGTCCTACGAGCAGTACTTC